This T cell receptor (beta chain) stems from a study of shared clonotypes between healthy human individuals. For the study at large: Aged between 18 and 49, the donors were a couple of women and three men.

CD45RO-negative CD8 cells positively selected for CCR7 made up the naive population, which excluded terminally differentiated effector memory CD45RA+ cells. Whole-study results and caveats: What naive subsets generally showed was a larger estimated richness than memory subsets showed. Donor scarcity curtailed the genetic and exposure-history diversity represented herein.

TCRdb keeps only in-frame clones here, not all; method: immunoSEQ multiplex PCR. In the table there are roughly 1,800,000 clones, around 96% of which are singletons. Trimming took 5 bases from V and 2 from J, leaving 9 bases between them. The CDR3 is 14 residues long. Per germline, CDR1 SNHLY and CDR2 FYNNEI. Worth noting for this clone: Its antigen is not identified.

The source is a man younger than 30 in good health. This chain uses TRBV2 with TRBJ2-2; possibly TRBD1 or TRBD2 for D (5 bases each). Sequencing input: naive CD8+ T cells sorted from blood. The CDR3 coding sequence is TGTGCCAGCAGTTGGGACCTAAACACCGGGGAGCTGTTTTTT. It encodes CASSWDLNTGELFF.